A single sample is the source of the 10 T cell receptor beta chains below, sequenced in a study of blood T cell repertoires in COVID-19. Profiling relied on immunoSEQ multiplex PCR, and the TCRdb table lists in-frame clones only, not all of them. The sample includes about 480,000 clones, 75% to 90% seen only once; the top ten take 6.5% to 8.5%. The sample taken for sequencing was PBMCs or T cells enriched from blood (not recorded which). The receptors were gathered from a woman aged 55 to 70 who had recovered from COVID-19.

V usage is TRBV30 and J usage is TRBJ1-2; no clear D. The CDR3 is 12 amino acids. Trimming took 3 bases from V and 5 from J, leaving 10 bases between them. Germline loops: CDR1 GTSNPN, CDR2 SVGIG (reference sequence). The CDR3 reads CAWRGSSYGYTF. CDR3 nucleotide sequence: TGTGCCTGGAGGGGGAGCTCGTATGGCTACACCTTC.

The rearrangement joins TRBV11-2 to TRBJ2-3; D is uncertain. This CDR3 spans 18 amino acids. The V end was cut by 5 bases, the J end by 0 bases, with 21 bases between. Germline lookup yields CDR1 SGHAT and CDR2 FQNNGV. As DNA, the CDR3 is TGTGCCAGCAGCGTACGGATTTTGGGCAGGATTAGCACAGATACGCAGTATTTT. Amino acid sequence: CASSVRILGRISTDTQYF.

The rearrangement uses TRBV6-5 and TRBJ1-4, with D uncertain. CDR3 length: 14 residues. Germline lookup yields CDR1 MNHEY and CDR2 SVGAGI. The ends were cut back, 7 bases at V and 8 bases at J, with 17 bases in the middle. CDR3 DNA sequence: TGTGCCAGCACCCAGAGGGTTGGCGGCGAAAAACTGTTTTTT. Encoded protein: CASTQRVGGEKLFF.

This clone is a singleton in its sample. The sample carries other DNA sequences with the same CDR3. The chain couples TRBV7-2 to TRBJ1-2; possible D gene TRBD1, 5 bases. CDR1 and CDR2 from the germline V gene are SGHTA and FQGNSA. V dropped 4 bases and J dropped 1 base, with 7 bases sitting between them. The CDR3 length is 13 residues. In nucleotides, the CDR3 is TGTGCCAGCAGCTCCAGGGTTAACTATGGCTACACCTTC. Translated, it gives CASSSRVNYGYTF. Looking up the rest from reference TRBV7-2 and TRBJ1-2 gives the full variable domain: GAGVSQSPSNKVTEKGKDVELRCDPISGHTALYWYRQSLGQGLEFLIYFQGNSAPDKSGLPSDRFSAERTGGSVSTLTIQRTQQEDSAVYLCASSSRVNYGYTFGSGTRLTVV.

V and J are TRBV10-2 and TRBJ2-3, with TRBD2 as a possible D gene (7 bases). Trimming cost V 0 bases and J 4 bases, with 11 bases left between them. The CDR3 has 15 residues. CDR1 and CDR2 from the germline V gene are WSHSY and SAAADI. Written as DNA, the CDR3 is TGCGCCAGCAGTGAGTCGAGGGGGGGCGCAGATACGCAGTATTTT. Its protein product is CASSESRGGADTQYF.

The chain carries TRBV10-3 and TRBJ2-7; D possibly corresponds to TRBD2 (8 bases). The V and J ends lost 2 bases and 6 bases respectively, with 14 bases between them. Germline V gene sequence: CDR1 ENHRY, CDR2 SYGVKD. The CDR3 runs to 14 residues. The CDR3 reads CAISETGGGGEQYV. In DNA, the CDR3 is TGTGCCATCAGTGAGACGGGAGGGGGCGGCGAGCAGTACGTC.

This sequence joins TRBV20-1 and TRBJ1-2, with no clear D. In germline, CDR1 is DFQATT, CDR2 SNEGSKA (reference sequence). The CDR3 sequence is 11 residues long. Trimming took off 7 bases at V and 0 bases at J, with 6 bases between the two ends. In DNA, the CDR3 is TGCAGTGTACGAGCTAACTATGGCTACACCTTC. It codes for CSVRANYGYTF.

The V call is TRBV12-5, the J call TRBJ2-2; 7 positions match TRBD2. The J segment lost 0 bases and the V segment lost 6 bases, leaving 4 bases of the junction unmatched. This CDR3 comprises 15 residues. From germline, CDR1 is LGHNT and CDR2 FRNRAP. DNA of the CDR3: TGTGCTAGTGGGGGCGGGGGACCGAACACCGGGGAGCTGTTTTTT. Amino acid sequence: CASGGGGPNTGELFF.

The chain joins TRBV24-1 to TRBJ1-1; unclear D gene. Trimming left V 3 bases short and J 7 bases short, with 8 bases between. CDR1 and CDR2 (germline): KGHDR, SFDVKD. CDR3 length equals 12 residues. CDR3 loop: CATSDPPGEAFF. In DNA form, the CDR3 reads TGTGCCACCAGTGATCCCCCCGGTGAAGCTTTCTTT.

The chain has TRBV12-1 and TRBJ1-6; the table's D call, TRBD1, has no DNA check behind it. TRBV12-1 is a pseudogene segment. The CDR3 runs 16 residues. The CDR3, as DNA: TGTGCCAGCAGCTCCTGGGGGACAGCCTATAATTCACCCCTCCACTTT. This codes for CASSSWGTAYNSPLHF.